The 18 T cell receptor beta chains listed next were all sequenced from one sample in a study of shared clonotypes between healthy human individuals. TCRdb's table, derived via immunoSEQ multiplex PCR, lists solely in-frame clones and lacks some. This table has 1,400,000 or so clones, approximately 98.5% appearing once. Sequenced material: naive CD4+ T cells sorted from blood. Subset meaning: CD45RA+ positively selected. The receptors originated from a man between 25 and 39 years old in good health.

The CDR3 region has the DNA TGTGCTAGTGGTTTGGCAGGACTAGCGGGTGAGAATGAGCAGTTCTTC. This encodes CASGLAGLAGENEQFF. This chain uses TRBV12-5 with TRBJ2-1; TRBD2 matches 11 bases. Germline V gives CDR1 LGHNT, CDR2 FRNRAP. Trimming took 1 base from V and 7 from J; bases not matched to a gene: 6. The CDR3 sequence is 16 residues long.

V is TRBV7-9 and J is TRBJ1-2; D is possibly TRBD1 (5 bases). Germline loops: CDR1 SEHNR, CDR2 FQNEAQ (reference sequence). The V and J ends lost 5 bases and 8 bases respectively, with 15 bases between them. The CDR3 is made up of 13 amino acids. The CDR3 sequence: CASSALGASGYTF. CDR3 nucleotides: TGTGCCAGCAGCGCCTTAGGGGCGTCGGGCTACACCTTC.

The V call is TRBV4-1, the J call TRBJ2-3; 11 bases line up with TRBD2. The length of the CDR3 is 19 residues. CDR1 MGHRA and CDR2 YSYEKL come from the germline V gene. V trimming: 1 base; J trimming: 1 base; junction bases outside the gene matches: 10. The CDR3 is CASSQAPSGRFLGTDTQYF. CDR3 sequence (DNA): TGCGCCAGCAGCCAAGCCCCTAGCGGGAGGTTTTTGGGCACAGATACGCAGTATTTT.

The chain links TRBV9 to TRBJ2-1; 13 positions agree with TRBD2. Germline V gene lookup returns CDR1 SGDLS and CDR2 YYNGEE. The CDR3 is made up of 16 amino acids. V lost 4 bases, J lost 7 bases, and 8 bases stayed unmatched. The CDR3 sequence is CASSPGLAGVENEQFF. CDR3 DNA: TGTGCCAGCAGCCCAGGACTAGCGGGAGTCGAGAATGAGCAGTTCTTC.

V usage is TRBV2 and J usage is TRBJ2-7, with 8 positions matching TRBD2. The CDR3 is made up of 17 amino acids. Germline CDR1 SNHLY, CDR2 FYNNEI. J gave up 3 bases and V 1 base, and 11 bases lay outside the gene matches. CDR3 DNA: TGTGCCAGCAGTGAAGGGACTAGCTTCCGAGGAATCTACGAGCAGTACTTC. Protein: CASSEGTSFRGIYEQYF.

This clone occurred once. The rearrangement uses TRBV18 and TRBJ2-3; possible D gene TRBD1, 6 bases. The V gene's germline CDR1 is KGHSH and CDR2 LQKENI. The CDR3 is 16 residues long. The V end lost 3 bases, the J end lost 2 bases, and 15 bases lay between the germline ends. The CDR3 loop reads CASSPVIDRTTDTQYF. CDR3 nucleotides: TGTGCCAGCTCACCGGTGATTGACAGGACCACAGATACGCAGTATTTT.

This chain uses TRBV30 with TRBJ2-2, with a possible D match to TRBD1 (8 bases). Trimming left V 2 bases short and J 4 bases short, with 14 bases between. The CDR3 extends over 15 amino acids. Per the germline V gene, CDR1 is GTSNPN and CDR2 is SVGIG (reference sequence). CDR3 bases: TGTGCCTGGAGTTTAACAGGGGGGGCCACCGGGGAGCTGTTTTTT. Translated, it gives CAWSLTGGATGELFF. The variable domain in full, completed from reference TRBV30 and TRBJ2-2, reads SQTIHQWPATLVQPVGSPLSLECTVEGTSNPNLYWYRQAAGRGLQLLFYSVGIGQISSEVPQNLSASRPQDRQFILSSKKLLLSDSGFYLCAWSLTGGATGELFFGEGSRLTVL.

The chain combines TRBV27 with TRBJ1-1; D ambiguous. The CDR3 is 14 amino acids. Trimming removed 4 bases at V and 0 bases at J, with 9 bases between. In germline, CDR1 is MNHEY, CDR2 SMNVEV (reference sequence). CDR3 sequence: CASSYSWMNTEAFF. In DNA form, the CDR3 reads TGTGCCAGCAGTTACAGTTGGATGAACACTGAAGCTTTCTTT.

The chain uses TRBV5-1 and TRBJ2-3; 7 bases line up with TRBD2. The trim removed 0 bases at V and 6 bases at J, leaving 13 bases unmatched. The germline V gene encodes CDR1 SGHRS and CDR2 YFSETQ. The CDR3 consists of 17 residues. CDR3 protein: CASSLGQPQTGRDTQYF. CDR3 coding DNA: TGCGCCAGCAGCTTGGGACAACCGCAAACCGGGAGGGATACGCAGTATTTT.

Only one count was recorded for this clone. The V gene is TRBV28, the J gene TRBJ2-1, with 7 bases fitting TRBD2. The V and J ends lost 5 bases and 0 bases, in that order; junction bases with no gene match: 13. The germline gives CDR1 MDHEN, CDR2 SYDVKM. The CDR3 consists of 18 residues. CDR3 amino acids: CASSTQGGLASSYNEQFF. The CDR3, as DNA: TGTGCCAGCAGTACTCAGGGAGGGTTAGCAAGCTCCTACAATGAGCAGTTCTTC.

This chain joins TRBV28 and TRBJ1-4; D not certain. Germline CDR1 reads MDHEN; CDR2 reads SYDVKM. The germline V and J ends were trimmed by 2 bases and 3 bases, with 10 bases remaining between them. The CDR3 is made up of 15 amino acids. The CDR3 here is CASSLATLANEKLFF. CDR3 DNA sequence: TGTGCCAGCAGTTTAGCGACTTTAGCTAATGAAAAACTGTTTTTT.

The CDR3 here is CASSYEWRYQETQYF. The DNA of the CDR3 is TGTGCCAGCAGTTACGAATGGCGATACCAAGAGACCCAGTACTTC. This rearrangement joins TRBV6-5 to TRBJ2-5; D is undetermined. Trimming took 2 bases from V and 0 from J, leaving 10 bases between them. CDR1 is MNHEY, CDR2 SVGAGI, per germline. The CDR3 is 15 residues long.

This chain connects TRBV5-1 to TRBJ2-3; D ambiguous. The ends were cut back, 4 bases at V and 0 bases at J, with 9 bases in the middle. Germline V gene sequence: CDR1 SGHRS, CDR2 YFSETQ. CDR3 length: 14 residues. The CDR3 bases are TGCGCCAGCAGCAGAATGCCTAGCACAGATACGCAGTATTTT. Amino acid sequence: CASSRMPSTDTQYF. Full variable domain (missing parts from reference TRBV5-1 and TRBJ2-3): KAGVTQTPRYLIKTRGQQVTLSCSPISGHRSVSWYQQTPGQGLQFLFEYFSETQRNKGNFPGRFSGRQFSNSRSEMNVSTLELGDSALYLCASSRMPSTDTQYFGPGTRLTVL.

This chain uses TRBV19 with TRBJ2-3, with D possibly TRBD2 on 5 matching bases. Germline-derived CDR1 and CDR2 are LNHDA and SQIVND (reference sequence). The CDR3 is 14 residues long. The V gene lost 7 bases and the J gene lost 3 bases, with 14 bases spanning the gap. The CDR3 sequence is CASNRDTGTDTQYF. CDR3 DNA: TGTGCCAGTAATCGGGATACTGGGACAGATACGCAGTATTTT. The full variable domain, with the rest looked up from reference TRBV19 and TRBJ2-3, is DGGITQSPKYLFRKEGQNVTLSCEQNLNHDAMYWYRQDPGQGLRLIYYSQIVNDFQKGDIAEGYSVSREKKESFPLTVTSAQKNPTAFYLCASNRDTGTDTQYFGPGTRLTVL.

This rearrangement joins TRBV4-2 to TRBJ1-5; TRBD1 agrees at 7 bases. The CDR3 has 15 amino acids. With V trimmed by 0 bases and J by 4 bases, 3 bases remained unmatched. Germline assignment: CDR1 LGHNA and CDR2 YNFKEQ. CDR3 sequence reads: CASSQEDRVNQPQHF. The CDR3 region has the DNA TGTGCCAGCAGCCAAGAAGACAGGGTGAATCAGCCCCAGCATTTT.

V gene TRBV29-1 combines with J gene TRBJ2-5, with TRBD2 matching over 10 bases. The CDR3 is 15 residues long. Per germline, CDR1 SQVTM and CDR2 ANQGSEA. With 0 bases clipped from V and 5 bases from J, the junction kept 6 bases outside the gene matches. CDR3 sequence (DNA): TGCAGCGTTGAAGATCGGGCTAGCGGGAGTGAGACCCAGTACTTC. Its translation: CSVEDRASGSETQYF.

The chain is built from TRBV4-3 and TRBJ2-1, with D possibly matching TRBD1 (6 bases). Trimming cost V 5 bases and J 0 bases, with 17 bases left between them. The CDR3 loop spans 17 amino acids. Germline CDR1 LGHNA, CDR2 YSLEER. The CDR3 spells CASSLFQTGSSYNEQFF. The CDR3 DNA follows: TGCGCCAGCAGCTTATTCCAGACAGGAAGCTCCTACAATGAGCAGTTCTTC.

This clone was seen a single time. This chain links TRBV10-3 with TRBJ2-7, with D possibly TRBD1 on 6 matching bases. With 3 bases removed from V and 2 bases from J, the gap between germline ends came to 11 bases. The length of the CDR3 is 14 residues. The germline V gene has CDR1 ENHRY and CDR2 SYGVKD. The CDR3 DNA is TGTGCCATCAGTGATTGGGGGCTCACCTACGAGCAGTACTTC. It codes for CAISDWGLTYEQYF.